The entry below describes one T cell receptor (beta chain). The target of this receptor is not known. Per-base qualities were not stored, and no clone one base away is much larger. This entry comes from a study of CD8+CD57+ T cells in acquired aplastic anemia (dated by TCRdb to 2016 to 2019). A note on the overall study: On average, sorted CD4+ and CD8+ cells yielded around 3.5 ug of extracted DNA, with a range of about 0.17 to 27.4 ug. CD8+CD57+ expansion was defined as frequency above the mean frequency observed in healthy subjects. Overall study outcomes, separate from this receptor: Around 27 CD8+ CDR3 sequences were shared between patients and controls but appeared highly expressed in patients and within their immunodominant clones. CD8+ Simpson's diversity did not differ significantly between patients and healthy controls (P=0.060).

Patients chosen for sequencing had shown expansion of CD8+CD57+ cells by flow cytometry. All patients had severe acquired aplastic anemia diagnosed by International Study of Aplastic Anemia and Agranulocytosis and Camitta criteria. No therapy had been received by the patients at the time of blood sampling. In the study, sorted CD4+ and CD8+ blood T cells from patients with severe aplastic anemia and from healthy subjects underwent deep sequencing of TCR repertoires. Patients were enrolled under clinicaltrials.gov protocols 00001620, 01623167, 00001397, 00071045, 00081523 and 00961064 in the USA. Ficoll-Paque density gradient centrifugation was used to isolate peripheral blood mononuclear cells. Before DNA extraction, CD4+ and CD8+ T cells were sorted by FACS or by magnetic beads. Genomic DNA was used as template for profiling of TCR beta VDJ combinations and CDR3 sequences. An Illumina HiSeq 2000 was used for TCR repertoire sequencing. The authors' pipeline ran thus. TRBV/TRBJ rearrangement plots, CDR3 size and DJ length profiles, and Simpson's diversity index were used to evaluate the repertoires. The most abundant DNA sequence in the deep sequencing data was defined as the immunodominant clone. CDR3 amino acid sequences were screened for sharing across subjects and compared with published repertoires and the VDJdb database. TCRdb redid the processing of the public reads, applying fastp at Q25 and MiXCR, and retained in-frame beta chains. Duplicate CDR3 protein sequences are folded into a single record with the most common DNA and genes. In this record, the V and J calls reflect TCRdb's handling and not the investigators' own analysis. The sample table records more than 150,000 distinct CDR3 sequences; under 50% of these occur just once. The ten largest clones add up to around 2% of the sample.

The germline V gene sets CDR1 to MNHNS and CDR2 to SASEGT. The CDR3, cysteine through phenylalanine, is 14 amino acids long. The only DNA kept is the CDR3, 42 bases in frame from the first base. V lost 7 bases and J lost 3 bases, and the count of bases not matched to a germline gene is 3. The chain couples TRBV6-1 to TRBJ2-2; 9 nucleotides in the junction match TRBD2. The source material was sorted CD4+, CD8+, or CD8+CD57+ T cells (not recorded which) from PBMCs. The source of this sequence is a human donor with aplastic anemia. The CDR3 here reads CASKTSGYTGELFF. The DNA sequence follows: TGTGCCAGCAAGACTAGCGGCTACACCGGGGAGCTGTTTTTT.